The source of this TCR beta chain is a study of blood T cell repertoires in COVID-19. The wider study: COVID-19 samples from acute and convalescent phases originated in the United States, Italy and Spain.

This CDR3 has 13 residues. Germline CDR1 is SGDLS and CDR2 is YYNGEE. V lost 4 bases and J 5 bases, leaving 7 bases between the germline ends. Produced via immunoSEQ multiplex PCR; TCRdb's table is partial and in-frame only. The sample shows some 50,000 clones, 80% to 85% of them seen only once. The V gene is TRBV9, the J gene TRBJ1-6; D is unresolved. This clonotype originated in a man aged 45-65 years with acute or convalescent COVID-19. The sample taken for sequencing was peripheral blood. In DNA form, the CDR3 reads TGTGCCAGCAGCCCCCAGGATAATTCACCCCTCCACTTT. Translated: CASSPQDNSPLHF.